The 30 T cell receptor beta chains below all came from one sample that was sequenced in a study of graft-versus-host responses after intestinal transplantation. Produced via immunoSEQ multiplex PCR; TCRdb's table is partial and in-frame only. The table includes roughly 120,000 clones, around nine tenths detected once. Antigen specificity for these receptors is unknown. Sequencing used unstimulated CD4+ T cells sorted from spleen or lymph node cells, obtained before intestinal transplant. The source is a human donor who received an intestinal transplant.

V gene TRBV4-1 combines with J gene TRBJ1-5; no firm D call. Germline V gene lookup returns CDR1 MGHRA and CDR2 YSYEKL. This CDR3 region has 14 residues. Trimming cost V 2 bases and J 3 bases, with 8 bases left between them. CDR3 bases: TGCGCCAGCAGCCAATCGGGAATCAATCAGCCCCAGCATTTT. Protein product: CASSQSGINQPQHF.

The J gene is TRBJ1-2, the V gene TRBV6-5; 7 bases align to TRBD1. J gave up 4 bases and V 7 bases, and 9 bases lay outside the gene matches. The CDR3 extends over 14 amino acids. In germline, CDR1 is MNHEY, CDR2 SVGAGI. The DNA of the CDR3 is TGTGCCAGCACCGGACAGGAAGCGCCCTATGGCTACACCTTC. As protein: CASTGQEAPYGYTF.

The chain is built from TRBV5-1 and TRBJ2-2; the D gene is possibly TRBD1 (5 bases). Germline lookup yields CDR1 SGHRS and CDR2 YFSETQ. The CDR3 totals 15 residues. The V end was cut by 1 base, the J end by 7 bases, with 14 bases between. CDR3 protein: CASSLNRGGNGELFF. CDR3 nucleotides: TGCGCCAGCAGCTTGAATAGGGGCGGTAACGGGGAGCTGTTTTTT.

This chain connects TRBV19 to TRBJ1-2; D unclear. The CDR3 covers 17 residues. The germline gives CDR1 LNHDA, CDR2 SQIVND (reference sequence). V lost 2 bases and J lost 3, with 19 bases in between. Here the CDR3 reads CASSIIGTVGLDYGYTF. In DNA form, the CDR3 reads TGTGCCAGTAGTATAATCGGAACAGTAGGCCTTGACTATGGCTACACCTTC.

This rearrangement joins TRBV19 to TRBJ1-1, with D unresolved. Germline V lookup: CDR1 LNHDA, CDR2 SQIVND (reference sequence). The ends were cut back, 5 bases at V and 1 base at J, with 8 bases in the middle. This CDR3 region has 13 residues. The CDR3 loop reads CASSVPGNTEAFF. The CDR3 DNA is TGTGCCAGTAGTGTCCCAGGGAACACTGAAGCTTTCTTT.

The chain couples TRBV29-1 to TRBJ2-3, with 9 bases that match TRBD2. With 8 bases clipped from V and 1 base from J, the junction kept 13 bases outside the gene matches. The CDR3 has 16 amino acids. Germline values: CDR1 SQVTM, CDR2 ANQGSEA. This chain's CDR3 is CSIRALAGRGTDTQYF. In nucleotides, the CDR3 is TGCAGCATCAGGGCCCTAGCGGGACGGGGCACAGATACGCAGTATTTT.

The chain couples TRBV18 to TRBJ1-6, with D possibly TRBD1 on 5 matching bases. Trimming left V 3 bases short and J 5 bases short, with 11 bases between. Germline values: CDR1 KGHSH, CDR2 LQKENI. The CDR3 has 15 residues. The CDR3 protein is CASSPRDRNNSPLHF. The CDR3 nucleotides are TGTGCCAGCTCACCCAGGGATCGGAATAATTCACCCCTCCACTTT.

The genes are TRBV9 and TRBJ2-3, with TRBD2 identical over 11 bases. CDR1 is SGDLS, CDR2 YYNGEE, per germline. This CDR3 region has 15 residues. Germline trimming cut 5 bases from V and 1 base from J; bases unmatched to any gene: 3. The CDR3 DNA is TGTGCCAGCAGTACGACTAGCGGGGGCACAGATACGCAGTATTTT. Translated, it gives CASSTTSGGTDTQYF. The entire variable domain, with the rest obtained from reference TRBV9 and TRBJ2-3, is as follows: DSGVTQTPKHLITATGQRVTLRCSPRSGDLSVYWYQQSLDQGLQFLIQYYNGEERAKGNILERFSAQQFPDLHSELNLSSLELGDSALYFCASSTTSGGTDTQYFGPGTRLTVL.

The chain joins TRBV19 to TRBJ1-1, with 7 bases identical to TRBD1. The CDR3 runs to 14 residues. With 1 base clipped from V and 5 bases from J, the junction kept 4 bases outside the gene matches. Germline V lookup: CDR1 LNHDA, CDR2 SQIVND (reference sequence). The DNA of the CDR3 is TGTGCCAGTAGTATAGGGACAGGAGAAACTGAAGCTTTCTTT. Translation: CASSIGTGETEAFF.

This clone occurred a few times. The CDR3 coding sequence is TGTGCCAGCAGTTACTCGAAACAGGGGGCCTATGGCTACACCTTC. It is translated as CASSYSKQGAYGYTF. The chain couples TRBV6-5 to TRBJ1-2, with TRBD1 matching 9 bases. The V gene's germline CDR1 is MNHEY and CDR2 SVGAGI. With 0 bases clipped from V and 4 bases from J, the junction kept 3 bases outside the gene matches. There are 15 residues in the CDR3.

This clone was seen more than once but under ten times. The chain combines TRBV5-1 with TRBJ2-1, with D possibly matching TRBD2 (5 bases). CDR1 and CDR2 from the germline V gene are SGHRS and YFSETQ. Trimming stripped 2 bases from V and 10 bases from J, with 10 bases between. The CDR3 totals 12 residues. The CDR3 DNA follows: TGCGCCAGCAGCTTCCGAGGGTACGAGCAGTTCTTC. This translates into CASSFRGYEQFF.

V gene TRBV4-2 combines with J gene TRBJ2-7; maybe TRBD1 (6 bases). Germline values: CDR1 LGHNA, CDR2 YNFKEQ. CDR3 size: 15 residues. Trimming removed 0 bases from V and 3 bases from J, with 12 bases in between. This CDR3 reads CASSQDQGFFYEQYF. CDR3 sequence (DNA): TGTGCCAGCAGCCAAGACCAGGGGTTTTTCTACGAGCAGTACTTC.

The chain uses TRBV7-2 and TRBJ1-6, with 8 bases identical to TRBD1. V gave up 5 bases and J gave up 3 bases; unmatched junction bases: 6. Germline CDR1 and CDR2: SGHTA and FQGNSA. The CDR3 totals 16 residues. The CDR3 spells CASSPQGAGYNSPLHF. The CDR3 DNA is TGTGCCAGCAGCCCGCAGGGGGCGGGCTATAATTCACCCCTCCACTTT.

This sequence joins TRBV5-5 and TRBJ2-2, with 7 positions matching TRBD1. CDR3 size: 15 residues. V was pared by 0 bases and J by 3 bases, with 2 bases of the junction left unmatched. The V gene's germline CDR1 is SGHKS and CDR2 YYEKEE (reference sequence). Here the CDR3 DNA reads TGTGCCAGCAGCTTGGTCGGGACAGACACCGGGGAGCTGTTTTTT. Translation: CASSLVGTDTGELFF.

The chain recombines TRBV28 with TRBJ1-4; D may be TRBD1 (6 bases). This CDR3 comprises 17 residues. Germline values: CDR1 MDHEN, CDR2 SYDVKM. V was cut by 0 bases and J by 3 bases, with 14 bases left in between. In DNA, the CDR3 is TGTGCCAGCAGTTTATGGACACAGGGATCTGCTAATGAAAAACTGTTTTTT. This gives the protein CASSLWTQGSANEKLFF. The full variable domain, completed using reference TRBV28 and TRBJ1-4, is DVKVTQSSRYLVKRTGEKVFLECVQDMDHENMFWYRQDPGLGLRLIYFSYDVKMKEKGDIPEGYSVSREKKERFSLILESASTNQTSMYLCASSLWTQGSANEKLFFGSGTQLSVL.

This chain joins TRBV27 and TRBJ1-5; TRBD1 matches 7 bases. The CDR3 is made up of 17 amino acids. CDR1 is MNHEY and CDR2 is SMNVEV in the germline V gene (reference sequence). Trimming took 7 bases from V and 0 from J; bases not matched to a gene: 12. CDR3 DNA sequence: TGTGCCAGCAAACTCCGGGCCAGGGGGGATAGCAATCAGCCCCAGCATTTT. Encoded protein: CASKLRARGDSNQPQHF.

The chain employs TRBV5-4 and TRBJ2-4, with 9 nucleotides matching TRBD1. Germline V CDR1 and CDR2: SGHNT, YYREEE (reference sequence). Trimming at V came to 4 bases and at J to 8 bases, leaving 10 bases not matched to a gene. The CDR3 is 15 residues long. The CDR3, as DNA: TGTGCCAGCAGCAAGGACAGGGGACAGGTCGACATTCAGTACTTC. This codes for CASSKDRGQVDIQYF.

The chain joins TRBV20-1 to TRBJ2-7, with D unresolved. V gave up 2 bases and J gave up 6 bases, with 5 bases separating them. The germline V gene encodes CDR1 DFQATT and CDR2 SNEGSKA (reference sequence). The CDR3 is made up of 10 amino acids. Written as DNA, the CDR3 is TGCAGTGCTAGATTCGGCGAGCAGTACTTC. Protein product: CSARFGEQYF.

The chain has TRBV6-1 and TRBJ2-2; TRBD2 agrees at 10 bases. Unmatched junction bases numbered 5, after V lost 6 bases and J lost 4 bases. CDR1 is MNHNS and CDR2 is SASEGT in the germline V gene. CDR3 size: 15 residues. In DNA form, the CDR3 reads TGTGCCAGCAGAACAGCGGGAGGGGGCACCGGGGAGCTGTTTTTT. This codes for CASRTAGGGTGELFF.

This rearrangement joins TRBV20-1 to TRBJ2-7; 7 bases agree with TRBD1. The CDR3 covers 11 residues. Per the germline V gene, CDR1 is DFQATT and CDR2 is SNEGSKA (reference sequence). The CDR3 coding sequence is TGCAGGGGGGACAGAAACTACGAGCAGTACTTC. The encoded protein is CRGDRNYEQYF.

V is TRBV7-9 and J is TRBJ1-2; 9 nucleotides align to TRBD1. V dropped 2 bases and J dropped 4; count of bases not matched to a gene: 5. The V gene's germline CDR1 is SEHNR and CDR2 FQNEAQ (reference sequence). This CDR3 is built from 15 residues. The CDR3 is CASSLTGTGTYGYTF. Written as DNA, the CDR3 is TGTGCCAGCAGCTTAACCGGGACAGGGACCTATGGCTACACCTTC.

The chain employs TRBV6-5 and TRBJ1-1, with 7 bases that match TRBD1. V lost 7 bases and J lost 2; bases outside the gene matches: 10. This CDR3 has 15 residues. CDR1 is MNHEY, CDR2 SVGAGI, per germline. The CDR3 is CASKLNRGFNTEAFF. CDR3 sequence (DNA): TGTGCCAGCAAACTAAACAGGGGATTCAACACTGAAGCTTTCTTT.

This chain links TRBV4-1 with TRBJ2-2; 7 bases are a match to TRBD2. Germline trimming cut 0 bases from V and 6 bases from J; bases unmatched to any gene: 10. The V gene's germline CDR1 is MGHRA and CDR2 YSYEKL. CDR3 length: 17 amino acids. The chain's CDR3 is CASSQDLGGRGSGELFF. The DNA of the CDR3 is TGCGCCAGCAGCCAAGATCTAGGCGGGCGGGGGTCCGGGGAGCTGTTTTTT.

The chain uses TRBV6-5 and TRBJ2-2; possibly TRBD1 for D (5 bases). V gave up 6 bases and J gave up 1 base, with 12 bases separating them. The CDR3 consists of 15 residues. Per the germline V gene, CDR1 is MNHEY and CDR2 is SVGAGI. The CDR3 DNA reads TGTGCCAGCAGCGCTTCCGGACAGAACACCGGGGAGCTGTTTTTT. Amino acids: CASSASGQNTGELFF.

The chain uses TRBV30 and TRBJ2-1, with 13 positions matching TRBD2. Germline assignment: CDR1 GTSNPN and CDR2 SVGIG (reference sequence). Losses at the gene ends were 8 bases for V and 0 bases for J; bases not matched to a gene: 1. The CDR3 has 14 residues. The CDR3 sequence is CAGLAGDSYNEQFF. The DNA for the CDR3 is TGTGCCGGACTAGCGGGGGACTCCTACAATGAGCAGTTCTTC.

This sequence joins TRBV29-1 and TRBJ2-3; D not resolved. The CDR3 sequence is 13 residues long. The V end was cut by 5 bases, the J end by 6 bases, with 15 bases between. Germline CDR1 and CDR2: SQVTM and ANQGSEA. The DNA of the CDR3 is TGCAGCGTTAGCCCCGTATCAGGCGATACGCAGTATTTT. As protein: CSVSPVSGDTQYF.

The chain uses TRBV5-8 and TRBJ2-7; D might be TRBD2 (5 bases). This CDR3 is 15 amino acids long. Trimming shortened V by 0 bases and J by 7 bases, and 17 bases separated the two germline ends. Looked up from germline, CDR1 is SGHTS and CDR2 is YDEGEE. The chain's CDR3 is CASSLVLDFVGEQYF. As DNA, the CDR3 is TGTGCCAGCAGCTTGGTTCTGGACTTCGTGGGTGAGCAGTACTTC.

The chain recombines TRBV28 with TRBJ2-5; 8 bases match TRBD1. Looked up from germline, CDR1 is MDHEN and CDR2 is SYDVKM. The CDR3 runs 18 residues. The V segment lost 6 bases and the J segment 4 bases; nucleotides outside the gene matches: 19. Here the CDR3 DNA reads TGTGCCAGCAGCCCCTCGGCTTTTGGACAGGGCTCGCCAGAGACCCAGTACTTC. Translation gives CASSPSAFGQGSPETQYF.

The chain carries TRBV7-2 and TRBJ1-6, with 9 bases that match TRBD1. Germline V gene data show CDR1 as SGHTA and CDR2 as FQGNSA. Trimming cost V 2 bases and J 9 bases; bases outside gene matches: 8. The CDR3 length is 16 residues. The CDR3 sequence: CASSLRWDRAGSPLHF. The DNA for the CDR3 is TGTGCCAGCAGCTTAAGATGGGACAGGGCGGGTTCACCCCTCCACTTT.

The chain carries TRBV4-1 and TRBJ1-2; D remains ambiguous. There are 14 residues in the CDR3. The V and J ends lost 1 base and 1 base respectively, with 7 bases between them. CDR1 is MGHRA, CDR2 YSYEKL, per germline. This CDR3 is CASSQVGGNYGYTF. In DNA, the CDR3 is TGCGCCAGCAGCCAAGTAGGAGGTAACTATGGCTACACCTTC.